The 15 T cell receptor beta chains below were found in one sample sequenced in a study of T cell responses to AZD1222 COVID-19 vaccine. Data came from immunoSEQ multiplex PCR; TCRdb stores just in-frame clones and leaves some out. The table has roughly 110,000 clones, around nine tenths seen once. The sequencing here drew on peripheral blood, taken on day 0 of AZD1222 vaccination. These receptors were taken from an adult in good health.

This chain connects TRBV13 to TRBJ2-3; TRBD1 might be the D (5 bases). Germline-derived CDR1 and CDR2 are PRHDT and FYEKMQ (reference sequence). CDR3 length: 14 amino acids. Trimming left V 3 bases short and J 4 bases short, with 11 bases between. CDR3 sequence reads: CASSFRQSPDTQYF. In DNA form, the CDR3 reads TGTGCCAGCAGCTTTCGACAGTCTCCAGATACGCAGTATTTT.

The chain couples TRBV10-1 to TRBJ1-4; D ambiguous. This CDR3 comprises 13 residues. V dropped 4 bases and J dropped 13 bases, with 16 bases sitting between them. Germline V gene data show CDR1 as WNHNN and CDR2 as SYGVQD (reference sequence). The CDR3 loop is CASSADWGSRLFF. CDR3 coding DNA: TGCGCCAGCAGTGCCGATTGGGGTAGTCGACTGTTTTTT.

This CDR3 reads CASSPDRVGEKLFF. DNA for the CDR3: TGTGCCAGCAGCCCGGACAGGGTAGGGGAAAAACTGTTTTTT. The chain links TRBV7-2 to TRBJ1-4; 8 bases line up with TRBD1. The CDR3 contains 14 residues. V shed 5 bases, J shed 8 bases, and the junction held 7 bases outside the gene matches. Germline-derived CDR1 and CDR2 are SGHTA and FQGNSA.

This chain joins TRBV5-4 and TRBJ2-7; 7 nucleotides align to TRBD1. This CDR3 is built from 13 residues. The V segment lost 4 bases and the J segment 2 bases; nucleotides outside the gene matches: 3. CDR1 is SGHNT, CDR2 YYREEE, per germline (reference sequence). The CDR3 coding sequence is TGTGCCAGCAGCCGACAGGGCCCCTACGAGCAGTACTTC. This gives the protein CASSRQGPYEQYF.

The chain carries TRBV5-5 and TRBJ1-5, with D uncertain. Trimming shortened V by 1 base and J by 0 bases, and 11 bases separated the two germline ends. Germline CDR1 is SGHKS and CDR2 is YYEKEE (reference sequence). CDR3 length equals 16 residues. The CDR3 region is CASSLSAVYSNQPQHF. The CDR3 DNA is TGTGCCAGCAGCTTGTCGGCAGTATATAGCAATCAGCCCCAGCATTTT.

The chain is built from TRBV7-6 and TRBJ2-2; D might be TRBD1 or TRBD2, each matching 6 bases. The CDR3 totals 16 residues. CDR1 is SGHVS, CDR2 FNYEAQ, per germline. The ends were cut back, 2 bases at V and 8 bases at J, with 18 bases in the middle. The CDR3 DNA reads TGTGCCAGCAGCTTATTGGCGAGGGGGGCGACGGGGGAGCTGTTTTTT. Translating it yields CASSLLARGATGELFF.

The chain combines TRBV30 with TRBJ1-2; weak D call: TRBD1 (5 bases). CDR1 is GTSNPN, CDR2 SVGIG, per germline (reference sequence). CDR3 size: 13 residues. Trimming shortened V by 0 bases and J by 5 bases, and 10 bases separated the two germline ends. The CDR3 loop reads CAWSVRDSYGYTF. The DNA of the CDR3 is TGTGCCTGGAGTGTGAGGGACTCGTATGGCTACACCTTC.

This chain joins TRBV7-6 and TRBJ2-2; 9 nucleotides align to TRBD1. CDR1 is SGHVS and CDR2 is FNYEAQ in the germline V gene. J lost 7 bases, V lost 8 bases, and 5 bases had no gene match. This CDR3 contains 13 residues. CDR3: CASLRTGDGELFF. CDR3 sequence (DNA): TGTGCCAGCTTACGGACAGGGGACGGGGAGCTGTTTTTT. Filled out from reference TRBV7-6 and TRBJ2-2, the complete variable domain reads GAGVSQSPRYKVTKRGQDVALRCDPISGHVSLYWYRQALGQGPEFLTYFNYEAQQDKSGLPNDRFSAERPEGSISTLTIQRTEQRDSAMYRCASLRTGDGELFFGEGSRLTVL.

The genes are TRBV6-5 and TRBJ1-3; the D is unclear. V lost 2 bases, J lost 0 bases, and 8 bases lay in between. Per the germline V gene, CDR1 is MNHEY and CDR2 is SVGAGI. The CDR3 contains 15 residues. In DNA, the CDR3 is TGTGCCAGCAGTTACGCACAGACCTCTGGAAACACCATATATTTT. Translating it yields CASSYAQTSGNTIYF.

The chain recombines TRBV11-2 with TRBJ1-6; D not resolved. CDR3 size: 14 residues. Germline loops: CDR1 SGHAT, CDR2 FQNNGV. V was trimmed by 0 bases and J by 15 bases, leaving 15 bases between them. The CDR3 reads CASSLDRMSSILHF. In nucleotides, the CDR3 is TGTGCCAGCAGCTTAGATCGGATGAGCTCCATCCTCCACTTT. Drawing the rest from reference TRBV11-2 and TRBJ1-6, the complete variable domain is EAGVAQSPRYKIIEKRQSVAFWCNPISGHATLYWYQQILGQGPKLLIQFQNNGVVDDSQLPKDRFSAERLKGVDSTLKIQPAKLEDSAVYLCASSLDRMSSILHFGNGTRLTVT.

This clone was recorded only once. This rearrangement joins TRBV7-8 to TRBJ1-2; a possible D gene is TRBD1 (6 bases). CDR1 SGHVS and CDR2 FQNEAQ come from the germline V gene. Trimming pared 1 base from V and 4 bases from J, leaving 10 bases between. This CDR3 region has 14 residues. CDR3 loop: CASSLGGTSYGYTF. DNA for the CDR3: TGTGCCAGCAGCTTAGGCGGGACATCCTATGGCTACACCTTC.

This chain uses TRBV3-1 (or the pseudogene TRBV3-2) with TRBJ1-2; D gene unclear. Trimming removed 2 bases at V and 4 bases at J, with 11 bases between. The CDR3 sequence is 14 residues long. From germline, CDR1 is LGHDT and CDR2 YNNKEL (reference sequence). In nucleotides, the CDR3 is TGTGCCAGCAGCCAACTCTTGGGAATCTATGGCTACACCTTC. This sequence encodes CASSQLLGIYGYTF.

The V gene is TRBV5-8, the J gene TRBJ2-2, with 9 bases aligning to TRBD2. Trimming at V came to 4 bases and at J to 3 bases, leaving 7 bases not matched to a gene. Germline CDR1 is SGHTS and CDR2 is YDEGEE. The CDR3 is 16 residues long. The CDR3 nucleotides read TGTGCCAGCAGCAACTTAGCGGGGGTTGACACCGGGGAGCTGTTTTTT. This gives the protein CASSNLAGVDTGELFF.

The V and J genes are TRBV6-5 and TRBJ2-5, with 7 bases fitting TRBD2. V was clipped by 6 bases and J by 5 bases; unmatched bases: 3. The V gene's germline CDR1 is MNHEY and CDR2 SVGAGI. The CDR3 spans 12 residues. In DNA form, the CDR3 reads TGTGCCAGCAGGCGGGGGAGGGAGACCCAGTACTTC. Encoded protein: CASRRGRETQYF.

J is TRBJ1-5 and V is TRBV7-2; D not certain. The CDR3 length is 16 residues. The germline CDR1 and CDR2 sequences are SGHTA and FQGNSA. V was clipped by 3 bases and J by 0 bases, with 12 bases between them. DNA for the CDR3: TGTGCCAGCAGCTTGGGTTTGCGGTATAGCAATCAGCCCCAGCATTTT. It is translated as CASSLGLRYSNQPQHF. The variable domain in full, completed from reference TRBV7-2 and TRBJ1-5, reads GAGVSQSPSNKVTEKGKDVELRCDPISGHTALYWYRQSLGQGLEFLIYFQGNSAPDKSGLPSDRFSAERTGGSVSTLTIQRTQQEDSAVYLCASSLGLRYSNQPQHFGDGTRLSIL.